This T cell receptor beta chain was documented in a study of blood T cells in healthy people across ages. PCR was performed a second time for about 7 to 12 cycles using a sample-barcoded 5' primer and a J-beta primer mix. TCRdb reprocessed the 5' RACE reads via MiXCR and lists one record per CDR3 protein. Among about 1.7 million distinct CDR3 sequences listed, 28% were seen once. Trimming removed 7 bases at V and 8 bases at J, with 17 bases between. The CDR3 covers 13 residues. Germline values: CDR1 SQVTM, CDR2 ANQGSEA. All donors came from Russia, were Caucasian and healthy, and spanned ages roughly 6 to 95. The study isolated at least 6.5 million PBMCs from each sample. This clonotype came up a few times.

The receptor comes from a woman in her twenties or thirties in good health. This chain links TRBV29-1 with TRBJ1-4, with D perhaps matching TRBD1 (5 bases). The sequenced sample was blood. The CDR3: CSGSRRGGEKLFF. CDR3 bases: TGCAGCGGGAGCAGGAGGGGAGGGGAAAAACTGTTTTTT.